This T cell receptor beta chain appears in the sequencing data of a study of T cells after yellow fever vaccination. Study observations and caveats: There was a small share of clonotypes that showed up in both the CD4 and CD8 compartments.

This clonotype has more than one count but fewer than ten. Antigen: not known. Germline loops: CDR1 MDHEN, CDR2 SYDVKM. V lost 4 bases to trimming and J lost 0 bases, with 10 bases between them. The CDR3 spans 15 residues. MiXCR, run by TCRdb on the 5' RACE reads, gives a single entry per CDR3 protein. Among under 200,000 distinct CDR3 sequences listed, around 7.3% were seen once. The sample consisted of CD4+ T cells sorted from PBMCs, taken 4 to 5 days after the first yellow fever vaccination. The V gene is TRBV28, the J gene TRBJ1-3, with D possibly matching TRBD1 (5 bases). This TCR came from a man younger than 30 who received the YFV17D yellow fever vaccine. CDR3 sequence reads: CASSSGTSSGNTIYF. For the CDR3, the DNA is TGTGCCAGCAGTTCAGGGACTAGCTCTGGAAACACCATATATTTT.